The 31 T cell receptor beta chains below all came from one sample that was sequenced in a study of Graves' ophthalmopathy and Graves' hyperthyroidism. Investigators amplified TCR beta CDR3 regions from RNA transcripts. First-round RT-PCR employed HTBI primers, with a second-round multiplex PCR after it. In TCRdb, the multiplex PCR reads were re-called with MiXCR into one record per CDR3 protein. The sample lists hundreds of thousands of distinct CDR3 sequences; around 21% were seen once. The specimen was peripheral blood. The source of these receptors is a young woman with stable Graves' hyperthyroidism.

This clonotype has at least ten counts. The J gene is TRBJ2-4, the V gene TRBV6-1; D gene ambiguous. CDR1 is MNHNS and CDR2 is SASEGT in the germline V gene. This CDR3 has 12 residues. Trimming pared 8 bases from V and 9 bases from J, leaving 14 bases between. The CDR3 protein is CASRAPDSIQYF. CDR3 DNA sequence: TGTGCCAGCCGGGCCCCAGATAGCATTCAGTACTTC.

The rearrangement joins TRBV6-1 to TRBJ2-4; 8 nucleotides line up with TRBD2. The CDR3 sequence is 17 residues long. The germline V gene encodes CDR1 MNHNS and CDR2 SASEGT. The J segment lost 4 bases and the V segment lost 1 base, leaving 9 bases of the junction unmatched. This CDR3 is CASSEEAGGAGKNIQYF. In nucleotides, the CDR3 is TGTGCCAGCAGTGAAGAGGCGGGGGGCGCAGGGAAAAACATTCAGTACTTC.

At least ten counts were recorded for this clonotype. The rearrangement links TRBV27 to TRBJ1-3; a possible D gene is TRBD1 (5 bases). The germline CDR1 and CDR2 sequences are MNHEY and SMNVEV (reference sequence). The CDR3 totals 15 residues. Trimming removed 0 bases from V and 4 bases from J, with 10 bases in between. In DNA, the CDR3 is TGTGCCAGCAGTTTATCTCTCGGACACGGAAACACCATATATTTT. It codes for CASSLSLGHGNTIYF.

This clonotype has a handful of counts. CDR3 region: CASSLSPDSNEQYF. DNA of the CDR3: TGTGCCAGCAGTTTAAGCCCCGACAGCAACGAGCAGTACTTC. The chain recombines TRBV12-3 or TRBV12-4 with TRBJ2-7; tentative D call: TRBD1 (5 bases). The CDR3 length is 14 residues. Trimming stripped 2 bases from V and 5 bases from J, with 13 bases between.

This clonotype was recorded at least ten times. This chain joins TRBV20-1 and TRBJ2-7; TRBD2 matches 11 bases. This CDR3 spans 12 amino acids. Germline CDR1 and CDR2: DFQATT and SNEGSKA (reference sequence). After removal of 3 bases from V and 6 bases from J, the junction contained 1 base not matched to a gene. The CDR3 reads CSASSGRVEQYF. CDR3 in DNA: TGCAGTGCTAGTAGCGGGAGGGTCGAGCAGTACTTC.

To note about this clonotype: This clone may be a read error of a much larger clone one base away. Likely a read error: the CDR3 ends without its conserved phenylalanine or tryptophan. This rearrangement joins TRBV5-1 to TRBJ2-7, with TRBD1 matching 8 bases. The length of the CDR3 is 15 residues. The germline CDR1 and CDR2 sequences are SGHRS and YFSETQ. V trimming: 1 base; J trimming: 4 bases; junction bases outside the gene matches: 7. CDR3 protein: CASSLPGTGQYEQYY. The CDR3 coding sequence is TGCGCCAGCAGCTTGCCTGGGACAGGACAATACGAGCAGTACTAC.

This clonotype was counted ten times or more. The rearrangement uses TRBV6-5 and TRBJ1-1; 10 bases are a match to TRBD1. The ends lost 4 bases at V and 6 bases at J; junction bases unmatched: 11. Germline CDR1 is MNHEY and CDR2 is SVGAGI. The length of the CDR3 is 16 residues. CDR3 sequence: CASSFNGGQGRSEAFF. The CDR3 region has the DNA TGTGCCAGCAGTTTCAACGGGGGACAGGGGAGATCTGAAGCTTTCTTT.

This clonotype has ten or more counts. This chain uses TRBV20-1 with TRBJ1-5; TRBD1 matches at 9 bases. The V gene's germline CDR1 is DFQATT and CDR2 SNEGSKA (reference sequence). V trimming: 3 bases; J trimming: 3 bases; junction bases outside the gene matches: 12. This CDR3 is built from 17 residues. CDR3 sequence: CSASPFRDRAFNQPQHF. The CDR3, as DNA: TGCAGTGCTAGCCCTTTCCGGGACAGGGCTTTCAATCAGCCCCAGCATTTT.

This clonotype was picked up many times. The V and J genes are TRBV20-1 and TRBJ1-2, with unresolved D. The germline CDR1 and CDR2 sequences are DFQATT and SNEGSKA (reference sequence). The CDR3 runs to 13 residues. V was clipped by 1 base and J by 4 bases, with 10 bases between them. CDR3 amino acids: CSARALVGYGYTF. DNA for the CDR3: TGCAGTGCTAGAGCTTTGGTTGGCTATGGCTACACCTTC.

This clonotype occurred many times. The rearrangement joins TRBV6-1 to TRBJ1-1; D not resolved. This CDR3 has 13 residues. Germline V gene sequence: CDR1 MNHNS, CDR2 SASEGT. V was cut by 6 bases and J by 1 base, with 9 bases left in between. CDR3 loop: CASSAGGNTEAFF. The DNA of the CDR3 is TGTGCCAGCAGCGCTGGCGGGAACACTGAAGCTTTCTTT.

In nucleotides, the CDR3 is TGTGCCAGCAGTTTAGGTCAAATTGACGAGCAGTACTTC. This sequence encodes CASSLGQIDEQYF. The chain uses TRBV27 and TRBJ2-7; D call uncertain. Germline CDR1 MNHEY, CDR2 SMNVEV (reference sequence). This CDR3 region has 13 residues. The ends were cut back, 2 bases at V and 5 bases at J, with 10 bases in the middle.

This clonotype appeared many times. The V gene is TRBV5-6, the J gene TRBJ2-7; possibly TRBD2 for D (6 bases). V dropped 4 bases and J dropped 7 bases, with 21 bases sitting between them. Germline V gene sequence: CDR1 SGHDT, CDR2 YYEEEE. This CDR3 region has 15 residues. This CDR3 is CASSAGTLTSREQYF. In DNA, the CDR3 is TGTGCCAGCAGCGCCGGGACTCTTACATCTCGGGAGCAGTACTTC.

This clonotype was found many times. This chain joins TRBV7-3 and TRBJ1-1, with 10 bases lining up with TRBD1. Germline-derived CDR1 and CDR2 are SGHTA and FQGTGA. V was pared by 5 bases and J by 8 bases, with 8 bases of the junction left unmatched. This CDR3 contains 14 residues. The CDR3 nucleotides are TGTGCCAGCAGCGCCGGACAGGGGGTCAGAGAAGCTTTCTTT. It translates to CASSAGQGVREAFF.

This clonotype was detected a few times. The chain recombines TRBV14 with TRBJ2-7; the D is unclear. Germline CDR1 SGHDN, CDR2 FVKESK. Deletions cut 0 bases from V and 3 bases from J, with 12 bases between. The CDR3 is made up of 15 amino acids. The CDR3, as DNA: TGTGCCAGCAGCCAAGATCTCAGACTCTTCTACGAGCAGTACTTC. This encodes CASSQDLRLFYEQYF.

This clonotype was seen ten or more times. The V and J genes are TRBV7-6 and TRBJ2-7; possible D gene TRBD2, 7 bases. The CDR3 length is 18 residues. Trimming cost V 5 bases and J 6 bases, with 29 bases left between them. Germline loops: CDR1 SGHVS, CDR2 FNYEAQ. The chain's CDR3 is CASSKTGNRGLVGLEQYF. The CDR3 bases are TGTGCCAGCAGCAAGACAGGAAACCGCGGACTAGTGGGTCTCGAGCAGTACTTC.

V is TRBV6-1 and J is TRBJ1-5; D is possibly TRBD1 (6 bases). The germline V gene encodes CDR1 MNHNS and CDR2 SASEGT. This CDR3 is built from 14 residues. V gave up 1 base and J gave up 4 bases, with 8 bases separating them. CDR3 region: CASSEVGTNQPQHF. The CDR3 region has the DNA TGTGCCAGCAGTGAAGTTGGGACAAATCAGCCCCAGCATTTT.

The chain employs TRBV11-1 and TRBJ2-5; 8 bases are shared with TRBD2. The junction had 22 bases not matched to a gene; V was cut back by 2 bases and J by 5 bases. This CDR3 has 20 amino acids. The germline CDR1 and CDR2 sequences are SGHAT and FQDESV (reference sequence). CDR3 sequence reads: CASSLTAGSGRATQVETQYF. CDR3 nucleotide sequence: TGTGCCAGCAGCTTAACCGCGGGGAGCGGGAGAGCAACACAAGTGGAGACCCAGTACTTC.

The rearrangement uses TRBV7-8 and TRBJ1-5; D remains ambiguous. The CDR3 length is 14 residues. The V and J ends lost 1 base and 13 bases respectively, with 17 bases between them. The germline CDR1 and CDR2 sequences are SGHVS and FQNEAQ. Written as DNA, the CDR3 is TGTGCCAGCAGCTTAGTTGTCTCCTCGCGGCCTCAGCATTTT. Translating gives CASSLVVSSRPQHF.

This clonotype was seen repeatedly, ten times or more. The J gene is TRBJ1-6, the V gene TRBV12-3 or TRBV12-4; D call uncertain. This CDR3 contains 17 residues. Trimming stripped 3 bases from V and 0 bases from J, with 12 bases between. The CDR3 DNA follows: TGTGCCAGCAGTTTTCTCGGGAGTCTCTCCTATAATTCACCCCTCCACTTT. It encodes CASSFLGSLSYNSPLHF.

V is TRBV12-3 or TRBV12-4 and J is TRBJ2-5; D is possibly TRBD1 (5 bases). The CDR3 is made up of 14 amino acids. Trimming stripped 6 bases from V and 1 base from J, with 12 bases between. The CDR3 sequence: CASSTTGFQETQYF. The DNA of the CDR3 is TGTGCCAGCAGCACTACAGGTTTCCAAGAGACCCAGTACTTC.

This clonotype was seen repeatedly, ten times or more. This sequence joins TRBV20-1 and TRBJ1-6, with 7 bases that match TRBD1. V lost 5 bases and J lost 7; bases outside the gene matches: 5. The CDR3 spans 13 residues. Germline V gene sequence: CDR1 DFQATT, CDR2 SNEGSKA (reference sequence). The CDR3 loop reads CSAPGTANSPLHF. The CDR3 nucleotides read TGCAGTGCTCCCGGGACAGCCAATTCACCCCTCCACTTT.

This clonotype was seen at least ten times. The chain combines TRBV7-8 with TRBJ2-7; D call uncertain. The germline V gene encodes CDR1 SGHVS and CDR2 FQNEAQ. With 3 bases removed from V and 3 bases from J, the gap between germline ends came to 12 bases. The CDR3 spans 14 residues. Written as DNA, the CDR3 is TGTGCCAGCAGCTTGCTTAGGACGCTCTACGAGCAGTACTTC. It yields the protein CASSLLRTLYEQYF.

Many counts were recorded for this clonotype. CDR3 sequence reads: CATSDLAAESSYEQYF. Written as DNA, the CDR3 is TGTGCCACCAGTGATTTAGCGGCAGAATCCTCCTACGAGCAGTACTTC. The gene calls are TRBV24-1 and TRBJ2-7; a weak D match, TRBD2 (5 bases). Trimming removed 1 base from V and 0 bases from J, with 12 bases in between. CDR3 length equals 16 residues. CDR1 and CDR2 from the germline V gene are KGHDR and SFDVKD.

Ten or more counts support this clonotype. This chain joins TRBV20-1 and TRBJ1-2; D might be TRBD1 (5 bases). This CDR3 has 15 residues. V lost 0 bases and J 0 bases, leaving 11 bases between the germline ends. Germline CDR1 reads DFQATT; CDR2 reads SNEGSKA (reference sequence). The CDR3 is CSARDWGEANYGYTF. CDR3 in DNA: TGCAGTGCTAGAGATTGGGGGGAAGCTAACTATGGCTACACCTTC.

This clonotype has at least ten counts. This sequence joins TRBV2 and TRBJ2-2, with D maybe TRBD2 (5 bases). Germline values: CDR1 SNHLY, CDR2 FYNNEI. This CDR3 spans 13 amino acids. Trimming shortened V by 4 bases and J by 5 bases, and 8 bases separated the two germline ends. CDR3 coding DNA: TGTGCCAGCAGTGCTGAGGGAACCGGGGAGCTGTTTTTT. It yields the protein CASSAEGTGELFF.

This clonotype came up many times. This sequence joins TRBV5-1 and TRBJ1-6, with 7 positions matching TRBD1. Per the germline V gene, CDR1 is SGHRS and CDR2 is YFSETQ. This CDR3 region has 15 residues. V lost 4 bases, J lost 1 base, and 2 bases stayed unmatched. The DNA for the CDR3 is TGCGCCAGCAGCCTACAGGGGTCCTATAATTCACCCCTCCACTTT. This encodes CASSLQGSYNSPLHF.

This clonotype was seen repeatedly, ten times or more. The V call is TRBV19, the J call TRBJ2-7; 8 nucleotides line up with TRBD2. V lost 6 bases and J lost 4; bases outside the gene matches: 11. CDR1 and CDR2 from the germline V gene are LNHDA and SQIVND (reference sequence). This CDR3 is 15 amino acids long. This CDR3 is CASSISGNVQYEQYF. CDR3 bases: TGTGCCAGTAGCATTAGCGGGAACGTCCAATACGAGCAGTACTTC.

This clonotype was picked up many times. The chain is built from TRBV12-3 or TRBV12-4 and TRBJ2-7, with D possibly being TRBD1 or TRBD2 (5 bases each). CDR3 size: 14 residues. Trimming removed 1 base at V and 2 bases at J, with 9 bases between. The CDR3: CASSLGGRTYEQYF. CDR3 nucleotide sequence: TGTGCCAGCAGTTTAGGGGGGAGAACCTACGAGCAGTACTTC.

This clonotype was counted many times. The chain links TRBV12-5 to TRBJ1-5; tentative D call: TRBD1 (5 bases). From germline, CDR1 is LGHNT and CDR2 FRNRAP. The CDR3 sequence is 13 residues long. With 11 bases removed from V and 5 bases from J, the gap between germline ends came to 16 bases. The CDR3 loop is CASLKGKYQPQHF. In nucleotides, the CDR3 is TGTGCTTCCCTTAAGGGGAAATATCAGCCCCAGCATTTT.

This clonotype was detected once. The rearrangement links TRBV28 to TRBJ2-5; 8 bases align to TRBD1. This CDR3 contains 16 residues. The V gene's germline CDR1 is MDHEN and CDR2 SYDVKM. J was trimmed by 1 base and V by 4 bases; bases with no gene match: 8. The CDR3: CASSSLGTGAQETQYF. The CDR3 bases are TGTGCCAGCAGTTCGCTAGGGACAGGAGCCCAAGAGACCCAGTACTTC.

The chain couples TRBV4-2 to TRBJ1-5; TRBD1 aligns across 7 bases. The CDR3 spans 16 residues. Per the germline V gene, CDR1 is LGHNA and CDR2 is YNFKEQ. With V trimmed by 0 bases and J by 2 bases, 4 bases remained unmatched. The CDR3 nucleotides read TGTGCCAGCAGCCAAGACCGGGGGACAGGCAATCAGCCCCAGCATTTT. It translates to CASSQDRGTGNQPQHF.